This TCR beta chain was documented in a study of T cell responses to AZD1222 COVID-19 vaccine. Study outcomes and limitations: Along spike, vaccine-associated CD4 TCRs were found throughout, with dominance at 160-218 and 743-854.

About this clone itself: Its target is unknown.

Trimming cost V 6 bases and J 2 bases, with 10 bases left between them. This CDR3 has 13 amino acids. Profiling relied on immunoSEQ multiplex PCR, and the TCRdb table lists in-frame clones only, not all of them. The sample contains 100,000 to 140,000 clones, roughly 87% of which appear only once. The source material was peripheral blood, sampled on day 0 of AZD1222 vaccination. This clonotype was sampled from an adult in good health. The V call is TRBV12-3 or TRBV12-4, the J call TRBJ1-1; possibly TRBD1 for D (5 bases). CDR3 DNA sequence: TGTGCCAGCAGCCTCGACAGCAACACTGAAGCTTTCTTT. It translates to CASSLDSNTEAFF.